This T cell receptor beta chain was identified in a study of T-cell memory formation after mild COVID-19. Across the whole study: TCR clusters largely stayed donor specific.

Germline V gene lookup returns CDR1 SNHLY and CDR2 FYNNEI. The V end lost 2 bases, the J end lost 2 bases, and 16 bases lay between the germline ends. The CDR3 consists of 16 residues. TCR alpha and TCR beta cDNA libraries carrying sample barcodes and UMIs were produced by 5'RACE using constant-segment primers. One entry per CDR3 protein, called by TCRdb with MiXCR from the 5' RACE reads. Of 450,000 to 650,000 distinct CDR3 sequences listed, 18% are singletons. Study-wide points: Still unconfirmed is whether the second-wave clones peaking on day 37 recognized SARS-CoV-2. Clones which contracted sat mainly in CM and EM if CD4+, and in EMRA if CD8+.

This clonotype was counted between two and nine times. Its antigen is not known. The source is an adult woman who had mild COVID-19 (a few samples of this study predate the infection). Cell type and time point are not known. The chain employs TRBV2 and TRBJ2-7; a weak D match, TRBD2 (5 bases). Sequenced: PBMCs or a T cell subset sorted from them (not recorded which). The CDR3 is CASSESEGWETYEQYF. CDR3 DNA sequence: TGTGCCAGCAGTGAATCAGAGGGTTGGGAAACCTACGAGCAGTACTTC.